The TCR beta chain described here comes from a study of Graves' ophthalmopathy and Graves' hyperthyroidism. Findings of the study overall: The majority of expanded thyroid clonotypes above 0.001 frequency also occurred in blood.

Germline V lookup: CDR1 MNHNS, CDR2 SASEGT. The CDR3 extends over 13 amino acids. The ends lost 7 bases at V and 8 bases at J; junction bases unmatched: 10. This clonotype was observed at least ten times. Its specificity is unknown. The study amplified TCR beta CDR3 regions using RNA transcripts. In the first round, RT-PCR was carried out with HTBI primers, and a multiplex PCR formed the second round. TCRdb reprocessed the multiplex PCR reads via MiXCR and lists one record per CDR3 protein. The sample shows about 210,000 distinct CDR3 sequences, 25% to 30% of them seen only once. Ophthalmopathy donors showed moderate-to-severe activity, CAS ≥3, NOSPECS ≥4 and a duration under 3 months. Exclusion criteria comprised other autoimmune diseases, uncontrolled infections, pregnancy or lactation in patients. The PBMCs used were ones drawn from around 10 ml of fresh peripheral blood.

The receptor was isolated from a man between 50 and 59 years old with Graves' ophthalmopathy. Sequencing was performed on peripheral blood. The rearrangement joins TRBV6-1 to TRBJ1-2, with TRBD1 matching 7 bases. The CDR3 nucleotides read TGTGCCAGCAAAGGGACAGCTCCGGGAGGCTACACCTTC. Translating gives CASKGTAPGGYTF.